Here is one T cell receptor beta chain with its context. This entry belongs to a study of blood T cell repertoires in COVID-19. Across the whole study: The study drew acute and convalescent COVID-19 samples from the United States, Italy and Spain. PBMCs, B-cell-depleted T cells, or T cells provided the cDNA or gDNA that made up the material.

The CDR3 length is 14 residues. Deletions cut 3 bases from V and 4 bases from J, with 10 bases between. Germline loops: CDR1 MDHEN, CDR2 SYDVKM. Using immunoSEQ multiplex PCR, the repertoire was profiled, and TCRdb retains in-frame clones only, with some absent. This table holds 300,000 to 350,000 clones, around 89% found once. V and J are TRBV28 and TRBJ2-1, with D tentatively TRBD2 (6 bases). This clonotype originated in a woman in her thirties with COVID-19, enrolled during active disease. Material: peripheral blood. DNA for the CDR3: TGTGCCAGCAGTTTGCAGGCGGGGTACAATGAGCAGTTCTTC. Its translation: CASSLQAGYNEQFF.